This TCR beta chain appears in the sequencing data of a study of T cell responses to AZD1222 COVID-19 vaccine. TCRdb's table, derived via immunoSEQ multiplex PCR, lists solely in-frame clones and lacks some. The table shows 130,000 to 150,000 clones, with 90% occurring only once. Of note for this clone: Its antigen is not identified.

Study-wide points: Two AZD1222 doses significantly raised spike-specific TCR breadth and depth over controls. AZD1222 recipients seropositive at baseline numbered only 6 or 7. There were mostly white British donors and more females than males, and clonal diversity was possibly underestimated. Among vaccine-associated CD4 TCRs, coverage spanned spike, with dominance at 160-218 and 743-854.

The length of the CDR3 is 15 residues. From germline, CDR1 is SGDLS and CDR2 YYNGEE. V trimming: 0 bases; J trimming: 5 bases; junction bases outside the gene matches: 7. This clonotype was obtained from an adult in good health. The chain has TRBV9 and TRBJ2-5; TRBD2 matches at 7 bases. Specimen: peripheral blood, collected on day 0 of AZD1222 vaccination. CDR3 DNA: TGTGCCAGCAGCGTAGGGTCGGGAGGCGATGAGACCCAGTACTTC. Its translation: CASSVGSGGDETQYF.